Detailed here is one TCR beta chain. The data derive from a study of blood T cell repertoires in COVID-19. Study at large: The cDNA or gDNA used as material had been derived from T cells, B-cell-depleted T cells, or PBMCs.

V dropped 6 bases and J dropped 2; count of bases not matched to a gene: 4. Germline CDR1 and CDR2: SNHLY and FYNNEI. CDR3 length: 16 residues. The Seattle patients joined while their infection was active and were tracked longitudinally afterward. Per the study methods: Reference gene primer amplification yielded estimated nucleated cell counts. Using immunoSEQ multiplex PCR, the repertoire was profiled, and TCRdb retains in-frame clones only, with some absent. For V, J and clone size, that table is used; D and trimming come from the DNA. The table includes about 480,000 clones, approximately 88% detected once.

This sequence was found in a woman aged 45 to 65 with COVID-19, enrolled during active disease. Sequencing used peripheral blood. This sequence joins TRBV2 and TRBJ2-2; 12 bases agree with TRBD2. The DNA of the CDR3 is TGTGCCAGCAGGGAGGGACTAGCGGGTAACACCGGGGAGCTGTTTTTT. Its translation: CASREGLAGNTGELFF. The full variable domain, rest sourced from reference TRBV2 and TRBJ2-2, is EPEVTQTPSHQVTQMGQEVILRCVPISNHLYFYWYRQILGQKVEFLVSFYNNEISEKSEIFDDQFSVERPDGSNFTLKIRSTKLEDSAMYFCASREGLAGNTGELFFGEGSRLTVL.